Reported below is one TCR beta chain. This entry is derived from a study of blood T cell repertoires in COVID-19. From germline, CDR1 is SGHDT and CDR2 YYEEEE. The CDR3 has 14 residues. The V gene end was trimmed by 3 bases and the J gene end by 1 base; junction bases not matched to a gene: 3. Authors' methods: Amplification of reference gene primers was used by the study to estimate nucleated cell counts. Clones were read by immunoSEQ multiplex PCR, and TCRdb kept only the in-frame ones, dropping some. The DNA gave D and trimming, while V, J and clone size come from that table. The table records 150,000 to 200,000 clones, approximately 87% of them present only once.

The sequencing input was peripheral blood. The clonotype was recovered from a woman between 65 and 79 years old with COVID-19, enrolled during active disease. The chain couples TRBV5-6 to TRBJ2-5, with 7 bases fitting TRBD1. CDR3 region: CASSSTGTQETQYF. CDR3 sequence (DNA): TGTGCCAGCAGCTCGACAGGGACCCAAGAGACCCAGTACTTC.